This T cell receptor (beta chain) was retrieved from a study of CD8 T cells in ankylosing spondylitis. Broader study findings: Earlier authors reported some of these motif variants in reactive arthritis synovial fluid and blood.

Each TCR beta library was made by quantitative 5'-RACE that incorporated molecular barcodes. TCRdb re-called the 5' RACE reads through MiXCR, storing one row per CDR3 protein. The sample lists approximately 24,000 distinct CDR3 sequences, approximately 12% occurring once. At least ten counts were recorded for this clonotype. Its antigen is currently unknown. V lost 0 bases, J lost 4 bases, and 12 bases stayed unmatched. Germline-derived CDR1 and CDR2 are SGHRS and YFSETQ. CDR3 size: 18 residues. The clonotype originates from a male donor with ankylosing spondylitis or in good health (not recorded which). Specimen: blood. This chain connects TRBV5-1 to TRBJ2-2, with TRBD1 identical over 7 bases. The CDR3 loop is CASSLVGRGYSSTGELFF. The CDR3 DNA reads as TGCGCCAGCAGCTTGGTAGGCAGGGGGTATTCGAGCACCGGGGAGCTGTTTTTT.